In its sample, the clone carrying this T cell receptor (beta chain) was seen many times. Per the germline V gene, CDR1 is SGHVS and CDR2 is FQNEAQ. Unmatched junction bases numbered 5, after V lost 5 bases and J lost 1 base. The CDR3 totals 16 residues. This sample was included in a study of naive and memory T cell subsets. An equimolar mix of two oligonucleotides served as the beta constant-region primer for TRBC1 and TRBC2. The cDNA 3' end received a ligated single-stranded oligonucleotide carrying the SP2 primer and a 12-nucleotide UMI. Each CDR3 protein is one row after TCRdb ran MiXCR on the UMI-ligation and nested PCR reads. The table shows around 90,000 distinct CDR3 sequences, with 7% to 7.5% occurring only once.

The rearrangement links TRBV7-8 to TRBJ2-3; 11 positions agree with TRBD2. This clonotype was obtained from a human donor in good health. Sequenced: central memory CD4+ T cells from blood. CDR3 DNA sequence: TGTGCCAGCAGCCGCGTTAGCGGGAGGGGCACAGATACGCAGTATTTT. This codes for CASSRVSGRGTDTQYF.